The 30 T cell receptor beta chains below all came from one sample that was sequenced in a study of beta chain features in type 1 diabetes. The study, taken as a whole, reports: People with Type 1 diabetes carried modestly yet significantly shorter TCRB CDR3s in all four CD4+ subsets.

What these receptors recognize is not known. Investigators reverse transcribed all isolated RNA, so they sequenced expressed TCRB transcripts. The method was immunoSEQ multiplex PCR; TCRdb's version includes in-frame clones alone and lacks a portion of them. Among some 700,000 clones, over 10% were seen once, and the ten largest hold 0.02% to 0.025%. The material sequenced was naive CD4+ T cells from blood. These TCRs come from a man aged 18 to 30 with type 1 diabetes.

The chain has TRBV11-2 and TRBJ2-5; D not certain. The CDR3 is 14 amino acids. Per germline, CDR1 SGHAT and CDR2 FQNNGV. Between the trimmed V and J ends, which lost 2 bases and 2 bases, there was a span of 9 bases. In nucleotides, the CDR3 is TGTGCCAGCAGCTTACGAATGGGGCAAGAGACCCAGTACTTC. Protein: CASSLRMGQETQYF.

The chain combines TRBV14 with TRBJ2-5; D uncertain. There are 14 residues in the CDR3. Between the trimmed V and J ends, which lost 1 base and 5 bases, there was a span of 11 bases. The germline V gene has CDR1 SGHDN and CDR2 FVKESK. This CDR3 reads CASSQGISRETQYF. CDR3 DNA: TGTGCCAGCAGCCAAGGGATTTCGCGTGAGACCCAGTACTTC.

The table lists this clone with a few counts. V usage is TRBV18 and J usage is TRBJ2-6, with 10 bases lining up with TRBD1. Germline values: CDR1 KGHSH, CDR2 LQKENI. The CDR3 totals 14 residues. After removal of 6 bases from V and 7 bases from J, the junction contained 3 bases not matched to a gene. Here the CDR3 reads CASSRDRGANVLTF. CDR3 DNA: TGTGCCAGCTCGCGGGACAGGGGTGCCAACGTCCTGACTTTC.

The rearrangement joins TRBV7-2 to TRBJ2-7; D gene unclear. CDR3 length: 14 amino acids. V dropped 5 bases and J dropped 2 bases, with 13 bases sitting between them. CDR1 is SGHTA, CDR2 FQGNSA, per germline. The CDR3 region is CASSPSAAAYEQYF. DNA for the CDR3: TGTGCCAGCAGCCCCTCGGCCGCGGCCTACGAGCAGTACTTC.

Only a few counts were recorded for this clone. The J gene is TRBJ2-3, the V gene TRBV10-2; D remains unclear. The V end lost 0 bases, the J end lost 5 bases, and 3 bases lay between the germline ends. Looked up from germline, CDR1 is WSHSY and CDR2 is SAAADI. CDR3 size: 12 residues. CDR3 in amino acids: CASSESRDTQYF. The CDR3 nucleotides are TGCGCCAGCAGTGAGTCTCGAGATACGCAGTATTTT.

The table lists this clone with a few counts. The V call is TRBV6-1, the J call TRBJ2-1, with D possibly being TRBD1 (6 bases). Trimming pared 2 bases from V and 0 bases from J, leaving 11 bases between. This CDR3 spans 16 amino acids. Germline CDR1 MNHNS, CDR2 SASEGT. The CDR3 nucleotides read TGTGCCAGCAGTGAACTTGGGACACGCTCCTACAATGAGCAGTTCTTC. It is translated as CASSELGTRSYNEQFF.

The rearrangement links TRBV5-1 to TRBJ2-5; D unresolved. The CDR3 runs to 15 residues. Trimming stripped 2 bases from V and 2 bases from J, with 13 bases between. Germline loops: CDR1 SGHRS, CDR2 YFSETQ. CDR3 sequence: CASSLLRTVQETQYF. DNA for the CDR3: TGCGCCAGCAGCTTATTACGTACGGTTCAAGAGACCCAGTACTTC.

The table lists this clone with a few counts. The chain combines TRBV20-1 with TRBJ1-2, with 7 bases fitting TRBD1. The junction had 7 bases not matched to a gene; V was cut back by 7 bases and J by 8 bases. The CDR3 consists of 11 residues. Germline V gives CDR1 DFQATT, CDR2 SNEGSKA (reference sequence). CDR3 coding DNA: TGCAGTGTAAATCAGGGGGTGGGCTACACCTTC. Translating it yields CSVNQGVGYTF.

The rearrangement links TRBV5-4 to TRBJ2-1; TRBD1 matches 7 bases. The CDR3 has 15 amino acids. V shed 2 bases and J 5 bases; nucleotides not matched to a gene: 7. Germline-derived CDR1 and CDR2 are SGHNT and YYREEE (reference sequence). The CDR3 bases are TGTGCCAGCAGCTTTGAGCCTACAGGGGACAATGAGCAGTTCTTC. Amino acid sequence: CASSFEPTGDNEQFF.

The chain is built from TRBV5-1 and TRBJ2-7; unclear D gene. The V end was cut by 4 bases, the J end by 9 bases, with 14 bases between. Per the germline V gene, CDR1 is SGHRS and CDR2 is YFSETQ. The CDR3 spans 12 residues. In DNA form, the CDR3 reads TGCGCCAGCAGCCCGGACCGGCTTTCGCAGTACTTC. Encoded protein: CASSPDRLSQYF.

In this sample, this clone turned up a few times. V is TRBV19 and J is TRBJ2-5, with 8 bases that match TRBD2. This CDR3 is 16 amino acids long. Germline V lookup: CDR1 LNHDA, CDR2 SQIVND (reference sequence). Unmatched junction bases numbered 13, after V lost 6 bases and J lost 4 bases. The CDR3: CASSPSGRGGVETQYF. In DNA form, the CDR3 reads TGTGCCAGTAGCCCCTCAGGCCGGGGGGGAGTAGAGACCCAGTACTTC.

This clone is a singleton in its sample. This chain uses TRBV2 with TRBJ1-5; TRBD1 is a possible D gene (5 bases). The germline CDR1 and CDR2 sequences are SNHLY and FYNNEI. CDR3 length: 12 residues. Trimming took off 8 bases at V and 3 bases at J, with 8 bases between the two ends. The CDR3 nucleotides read TGTGCCAGCGGGGGGGTCAATCAGCCCCAGCATTTT. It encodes CASGGVNQPQHF.

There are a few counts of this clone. This chain's CDR3 is CASTNPSDRGETQYF. CDR3 DNA: TGTGCCAGTACCAACCCTTCGGACAGGGGAGAGACCCAGTACTTC. This rearrangement joins TRBV28 to TRBJ2-5; 9 bases fit TRBD1. V lost 9 bases to trimming and J lost 4 bases; unmatched junction nucleotides: 12. This CDR3 comprises 15 residues. Germline V lookup: CDR1 MDHEN, CDR2 SYDVKM.

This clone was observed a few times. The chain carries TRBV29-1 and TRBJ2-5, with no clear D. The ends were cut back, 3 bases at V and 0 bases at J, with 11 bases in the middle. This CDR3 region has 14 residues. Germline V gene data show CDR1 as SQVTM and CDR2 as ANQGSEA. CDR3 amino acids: CSVDGFRNQETQYF. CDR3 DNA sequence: TGCAGCGTTGACGGCTTTAGAAACCAAGAGACCCAGTACTTC.

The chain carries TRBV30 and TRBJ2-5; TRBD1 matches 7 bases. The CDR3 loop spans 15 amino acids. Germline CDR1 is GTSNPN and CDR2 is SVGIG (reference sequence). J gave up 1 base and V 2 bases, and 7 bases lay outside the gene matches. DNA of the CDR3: TGTGCCTGGAGTACCGGGACAGCTTTCCAAGAGACCCAGTACTTC. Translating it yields CAWSTGTAFQETQYF.

CDR3 sequence reads: CASSHGQGAAGANVLTF. The CDR3 DNA reads TGTGCCAGCAGTCACGGACAGGGGGCTGCCGGGGCCAACGTCCTGACTTTC. The chain employs TRBV4-2 and TRBJ2-6, with 11 bases aligning to TRBD1. With V trimmed by 6 bases and J by 4 bases, 8 bases remained unmatched. The CDR3 is 17 residues long. Germline V gene lookup returns CDR1 LGHNA and CDR2 YNFKEQ.

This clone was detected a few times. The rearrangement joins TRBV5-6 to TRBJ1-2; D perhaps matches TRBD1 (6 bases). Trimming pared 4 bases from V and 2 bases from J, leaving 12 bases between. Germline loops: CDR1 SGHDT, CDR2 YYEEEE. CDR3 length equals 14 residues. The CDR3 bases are TGTGCCAGCAGCCTAGGGGGAGCCAACTATGGCTACACCTTC. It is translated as CASSLGGANYGYTF.

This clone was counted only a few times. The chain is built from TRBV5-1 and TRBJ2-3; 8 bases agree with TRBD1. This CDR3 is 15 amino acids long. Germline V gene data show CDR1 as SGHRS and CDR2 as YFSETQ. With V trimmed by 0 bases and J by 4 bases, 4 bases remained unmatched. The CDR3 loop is CASSLEQGAADTQYF. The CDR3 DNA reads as TGCGCCAGCAGCTTGGAGCAGGGGGCGGCAGATACGCAGTATTTT.

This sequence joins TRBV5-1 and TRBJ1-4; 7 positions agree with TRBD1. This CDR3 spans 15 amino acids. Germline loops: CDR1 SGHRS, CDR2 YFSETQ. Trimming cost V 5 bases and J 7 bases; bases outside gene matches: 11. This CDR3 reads CASSEDRDSGEKLFF. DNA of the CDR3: TGCGCCAGCAGTGAAGACCGGGACAGCGGTGAAAAACTGTTTTTT.

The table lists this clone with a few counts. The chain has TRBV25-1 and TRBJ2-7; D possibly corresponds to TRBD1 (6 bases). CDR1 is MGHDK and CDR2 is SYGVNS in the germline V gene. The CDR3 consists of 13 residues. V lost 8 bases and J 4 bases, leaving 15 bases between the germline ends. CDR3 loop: CASGRTGTYEQYF. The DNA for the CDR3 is TGTGCCAGCGGCAGAACGGGGACATACGAGCAGTACTTC.

DNA for the CDR3: TGTGCCAGCAGCACATGGACAGTCAAAACCTACGAGCAGTACTTC. This encodes CASSTWTVKTYEQYF. This sequence joins TRBV6-5 and TRBJ2-7, with D perhaps matching TRBD1 (6 bases). The germline V and J ends were trimmed by 6 bases and 2 bases, with 17 bases remaining between them. This CDR3 is 15 amino acids long. Germline lookup yields CDR1 MNHEY and CDR2 SVGAGI.

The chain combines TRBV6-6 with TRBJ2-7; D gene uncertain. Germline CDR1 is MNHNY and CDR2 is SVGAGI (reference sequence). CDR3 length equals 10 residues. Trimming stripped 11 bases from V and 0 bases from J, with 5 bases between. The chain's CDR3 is CAVGSYEQYF. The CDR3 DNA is TGTGCCGTTGGCTCCTACGAGCAGTACTTC.

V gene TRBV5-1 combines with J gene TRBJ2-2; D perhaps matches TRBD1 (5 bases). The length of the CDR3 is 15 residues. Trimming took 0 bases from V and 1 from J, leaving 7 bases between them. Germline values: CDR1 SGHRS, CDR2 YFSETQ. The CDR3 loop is CASSLGQMNTGELFF. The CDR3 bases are TGCGCCAGCAGCTTGGGACAGATGAACACCGGGGAGCTGTTTTTT.

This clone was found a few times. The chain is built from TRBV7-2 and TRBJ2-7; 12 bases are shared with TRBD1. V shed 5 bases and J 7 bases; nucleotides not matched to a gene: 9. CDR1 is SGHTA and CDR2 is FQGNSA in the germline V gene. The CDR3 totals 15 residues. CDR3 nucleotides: TGTGCCAGCAGCCCCAGGGACAGGGGGCCGGGTGAGCAGTACTTC. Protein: CASSPRDRGPGEQYF. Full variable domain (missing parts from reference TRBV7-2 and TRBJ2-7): GAGVSQSPSNKVTEKGKDVELRCDPISGHTALYWYRQSLGQGLEFLIYFQGNSAPDKSGLPSDRFSAERTGGSVSTLTIQRTQQEDSAVYLCASSPRDRGPGEQYFGPGTRLTVT.

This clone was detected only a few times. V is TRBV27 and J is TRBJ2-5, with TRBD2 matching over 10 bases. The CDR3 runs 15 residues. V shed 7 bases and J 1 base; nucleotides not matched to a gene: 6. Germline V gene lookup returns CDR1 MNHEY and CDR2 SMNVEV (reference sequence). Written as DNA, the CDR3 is TGTGCCAGCACCCCCATAGCGGGGGGCCAAGAGACCCAGTACTTC. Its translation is CASTPIAGGQETQYF.

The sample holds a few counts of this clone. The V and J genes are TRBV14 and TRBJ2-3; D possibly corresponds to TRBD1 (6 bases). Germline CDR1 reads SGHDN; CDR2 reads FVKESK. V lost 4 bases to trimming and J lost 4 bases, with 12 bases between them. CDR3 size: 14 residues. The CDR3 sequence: CASSPAGVPDTQYF. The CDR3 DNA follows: TGTGCCAGCAGCCCGGCAGGGGTCCCAGATACGCAGTATTTT. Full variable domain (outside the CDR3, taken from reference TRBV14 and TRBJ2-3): EAGVTQFPSHSVIEKGQTVTLRCDPISGHDNLYWYRRVMGKEIKFLLHFVKESKQDESGMPNNRFLAERTGGTYSTLKVQPAELEDSGVYFCASSPAGVPDTQYFGPGTRLTVL.

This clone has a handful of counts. The CDR3 loop is CASSSRTYGYTF. CDR3 nucleotides: TGTGCCAGCAGCTCCCGGACCTATGGCTACACCTTC. The chain couples TRBV11-2 to TRBJ1-2; no reliable D call. The CDR3 runs 12 residues. The V gene lost 4 bases and the J gene lost 4 bases, with 7 bases spanning the gap. Germline V gene lookup returns CDR1 SGHAT and CDR2 FQNNGV. Full variable domain (rest looked up from reference TRBV11-2 and TRBJ1-2): EAGVAQSPRYKIIEKRQSVAFWCNPISGHATLYWYQQILGQGPKLLIQFQNNGVVDDSQLPKDRFSAERLKGVDSTLKIQPAKLEDSAVYLCASSSRTYGYTFGSGTRLTVV.

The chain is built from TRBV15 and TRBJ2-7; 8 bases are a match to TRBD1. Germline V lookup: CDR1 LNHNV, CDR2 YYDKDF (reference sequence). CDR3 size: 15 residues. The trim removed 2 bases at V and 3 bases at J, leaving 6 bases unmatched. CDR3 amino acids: CATSRTGTGDYEQYF. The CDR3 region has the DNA TGTGCCACCAGCAGAACCGGGACAGGAGACTACGAGCAGTACTTC. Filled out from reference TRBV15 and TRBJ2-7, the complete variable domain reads DAMVIQNPRYQVTQFGKPVTLSCSQTLNHNVMYWYQQKSSQAPKLLFHYYDKDFNNEADTPDNFQSRRPNTSFCFLDIRSPGLGDTAMYLCATSRTGTGDYEQYFGPGTRLTVT.

For the CDR3, the DNA is TGTGCCAGCTCACCCCCGTTTGTCAACGAGCAGTACTTC. Its translation is CASSPPFVNEQYF. J is TRBJ2-7 and V is TRBV18; D gene unclear. CDR3 length: 13 amino acids. The ends were cut back, 3 bases at V and 5 bases at J, with 11 bases in the middle. Germline CDR1 and CDR2: KGHSH and LQKENI.

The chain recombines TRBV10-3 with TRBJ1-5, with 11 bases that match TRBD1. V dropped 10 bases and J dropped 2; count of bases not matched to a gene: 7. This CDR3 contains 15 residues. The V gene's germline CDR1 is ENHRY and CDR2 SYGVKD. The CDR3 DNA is TGTGCCACCCGGACAGGGGGCGAGGGCAATCAGCCCCAGCATTTT. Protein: CATRTGGEGNQPQHF.